This is a list of T cell receptor beta chains from one sample in a study of Graves' ophthalmopathy and Graves' hyperthyroidism. Each CDR3 protein gets one entry after TCRdb re-called the multiplex PCR reads with MiXCR. Of 200,000 to 250,000 distinct CDR3 sequences in the sample, less than 30% were seen once. The material sequenced was peripheral blood. The source is a man over 45 with Graves' ophthalmopathy. CDR3s include the opening cysteine and the closing phenylalanine or tryptophan. The order of the fields is J gene, D gene, V gene, clone size, CDR3 protein, CDR3 DNA. A D gene is named only where the DNA matches it firmly. Size is stated for part of the rows, as once, few or many counts, or as a class when the clone is expanded.

TRBJ1-5 TRBD1 TRBV28 many CASSFSDRAYF TGTGCCAGCAGTTTTTCGGACAGGGCTTATTTT
TRBJ2-7 - TRBV11-2 few CASSPQELTGTYEQYF TGTGCCAGCAGCCCACAGGAACTCACCGGGACCTACGAGCAGTACTTC
TRBJ1-2 - TRBV14 many CASSQDLGLTVYGYTF TGTGCCAGCAGCCAAGATCTGGGCTTGACGGTCTATGGCTACACCTTC
TRBJ2-7 - TRBV12-3/TRBV12-4 - CASSPHLDYEQYF TGTGCCAGCAGTCCACATCTCGACTACGAGCAGTACTTC
TRBJ1-1 - TRBV29-1 - CSVPRAGYTEAFF TGCAGCGTCCCTCGGGCCGGGTACACTGAAGCTTTCTTT
TRBJ2-7 - TRBV6-5 many CASSITGVGEQYF TGTGCCAGCAGTATCACAGGTGTGGGCGAGCAGTACTTC
TRBJ1-1 - TRBV20-1 many CSARDSHLNTEAFF TGCAGTGCTAGGGACAGTCACTTGAACACTGAAGCTTTCTTT
TRBJ2-7 - TRBV12-3/TRBV12-4 - CASSPSLLGGLPYEQYF TGTGCCAGCAGCCCAAGCCTTCTAGGAGGGCTTCCCTACGAGCAGTACTTC
TRBJ2-7 TRBD1 TRBV18 many CASSPAGTGNYEQYF TGTGCCAGCTCACCGGCCGGGACAGGGAACTACGAGCAGTACTTC
TRBJ2-5 TRBD2 TRBV20-1 many CSTTSGQETQYF TGCAGTACAACTAGCGGCCAAGAGACCCAGTACTTC
TRBJ1-2 TRBD1 TRBV6-5 many CASRGQGDYGYTF TGTGCCAGCAGGGGACAGGGGGACTATGGCTACACCTTC
TRBJ2-7 TRBD2 TRBV20-1 - CSALQLAGGYEQYF TGCAGTGCTCTCCAACTAGCGGGAGGCTACGAGCAGTACTTC
TRBJ1-1 - TRBV2 many CASSEGVLATEAFF TGTGCCAGCAGTGAAGGAGTACTCGCCACTGAAGCTTTCTTT
TRBJ2-7 - TRBV5-5 many CASSLVWAEQYF TGTGCCAGCAGCTTGGTTTGGGCCGAGCAGTACTTC
TRBJ1-1 TRBD1 TRBV2 - CASSVPTGGSTEAFF TGTGCCAGCAGTGTTCCTACAGGGGGTTCGACTGAAGCTTTCTTT
TRBJ2-7 - TRBV4-1 many CASSRLRDNEQYF TGCGCCAGCAGCCGTCTGAGAGATAACGAGCAGTACTTC
TRBJ2-7 TRBD1 TRBV6-1 many CASTRDRASYEQYF TGTGCCAGCACTAGGGACAGGGCCTCCTACGAGCAGTACTTC
TRBJ2-7 - TRBV28 many CATGGSPYLEQYF TGTGCCACCGGGGGTAGTCCTTATTTAGAGCAGTACTTC
TRBJ2-1 - TRBV6-2/TRBV6-3 many CASSPPPLGDEQFF TGTGCCAGCAGTCCCCCCCCCCTCGGAGATGAGCAGTTCTTC
TRBJ1-2 - TRBV19 many CASNQGDGYGYTF TGTGCCAGTAACCAGGGCGACGGCTATGGCTACACCTTC
TRBJ2-7 TRBD1 TRBV4-1 many CASSRPGQGYEQYF TGCGCCAGCAGCCGACCGGGACAGGGCTACGAGCAGTACTTC
TRBJ1-2 - TRBV30 - CAWSGNGYGYTF TGTGCCTGGTCAGGGAATGGCTATGGCTACACCTTC
TRBJ2-7 TRBD1 TRBV12-3/TRBV12-4 many CASRQGWLGYEQYF TGTGCCAGCCGACAGGGGTGGCTGGGTTACGAGCAGTACTTC
TRBJ2-7 TRBD2 TRBV20-1 many CSASSSGRAYEQYF TGCAGTGCTAGTTCTAGCGGGAGAGCCTACGAGCAGTACTTC
TRBJ1-2 - TRBV12-3/TRBV12-4 many CASSLSGGGGYTF TGTGCCAGCAGTTTGAGTGGGGGCGGCGGCTACACCTTC
TRBJ2-7 - TRBV29-1 - CSVRKSYEQYF TGCAGCGTTAGGAAGTCCTACGAGCAGTACTTC
TRBJ1-6 - TRBV14 many CASSQWNGNSPLHF TGTGCCAGCAGCCAATGGAACGGGAATTCACCCCTCCACTTT
TRBJ2-3 TRBD2 TRBV6-1 many CASSELLREEAQYF TGTGCCAGCAGTGAATTGTTACGGGAGGAGGCGCAGTATTTT
TRBJ2-7 - TRBV28 - CASIVGSKNVGYEQYF TGTGCCAGCATCGTGGGGTCTAAGAATGTGGGCTACGAGCAGTACTTC
TRBJ2-5 TRBD2 TRBV20-1 many CSAVLAGHRETQYF TGCAGTGCTGTACTAGCGGGGCACAGAGAGACCCAGTACTTC
TRBJ1-3 TRBD1 TRBV4-3 many CASSHLQGADGNTIYF TGCGCCAGCAGCCACCTACAGGGGGCCGATGGAAACACCATATATTTT
TRBJ1-5 TRBD1 TRBV27 many CASSLSGQGSQPQHF TGTGCCAGCAGTTTATCCGGACAGGGGAGTCAGCCCCAGCATTTT
TRBJ2-7 - TRBV6-1 - CASSEFSEAGYEQYF TGTGCCAGCAGTGAGTTTAGTGAGGCCGGCTACGAGCAGTACTTC
TRBJ1-2 TRBD1 TRBV12-3/TRBV12-4 - CASSGQTGAYGYTF TGTGCCAGCAGCGGACAGACAGGGGCCTATGGCTACACCTTC
TRBJ1-1 - TRBV6-2/TRBV6-3 few CASRPADRNTEAFF TGTGCCAGCAGACCCGCCGACAGGAACACTGAAGCTTTCTTT
TRBJ1-2 TRBD1 TRBV27 - CASSLDRANYGYTF TGTGCCAGCAGTTTGGACAGGGCTAACTATGGCTACACCTTC
TRBJ1-1 - TRBV13 - CASGEGGRLGLNTEAFF TGTGCCAGCGGGGAGGGGGGCCGATTGGGATTGAACACTGAAGCTTTCTTT